Sequencing of this TCR beta chain was carried out in a study of cytomegalovirus exposure and HLA in healthy donors. Findings of the study overall: Further analysis was carried out later, and it showed several of the most significant clusters appearing linked to common viral pathogens. Generally TCR sequences proved uncommon, though certain public TCRs appeared in numerous donors. TCR beta V- and J-gene trimming, according to a later analysis, was linked to a missense DCLRE1C variant.

With 60 Vbeta and 13 Jbeta primers, the PCR was carried out. Clones were sequenced by immunoSEQ multiplex PCR, and TCRdb holds only the in-frame ones, with some missing. The sample lists 100,000 to 150,000 clones, about three quarters occurring once. A remark on this clone: Its target is unknown.

There are 14 residues in the CDR3. Trimming took 5 bases from V and 3 from J; bases not matched to a gene: 4. Germline values: CDR1 SGHTA, CDR2 FQGNSA. This chain connects TRBV7-2 to TRBJ1-5; 7 nucleotides agree with TRBD1. The clonotype originates from a female donor in good health and CMV-seropositive. The specimen was PBMCs. The CDR3 DNA is TGTGCCAGCAGCACGGGACAGAACAATCAGCCCCAGCATTTT. Protein product: CASSTGQNNQPQHF.